This TCR beta chain was documented in a study of monozygotic twins with inflammatory bowel disease. CDR3 length: 12 residues. CDR1 DFQATT and CDR2 SNEGSKA come from the germline V gene (reference sequence). About this clonotype: Antigen: not known.

Researchers isolated total RNA from whole blood without sorting T cells. Study-level results: Among IBD patients, fewer clonotypes were shared with others than among healthy twins, especially with disease activity. Among T cells, the various subtypes were not distinguishable.

From its re-call of the 5' RACE reads, TCRdb lists each CDR3 protein once, without DNA. The specimen's table records about 170,000 distinct CDR3 sequences. The chain has TRBV20-1 and TRBJ1-1. This receptor was taken from a human donor with ulcerative colitis or Crohn's disease, or a healthy co-twin of an affected twin (not recorded which). Sequencing input: blood. The CDR3 loop reads CSASRTDSEAFF.